This T cell receptor beta chain was retrieved from a study of blood T cell repertoires in COVID-19. The overall study: Sources were T cells, B-cell-depleted T cells, or PBMCs; the material itself was cDNA or gDNA.

It was during active infection that Seattle patients were enrolled and then longitudinally followed. CDR3 length: 15 amino acids. With V trimmed by 4 bases and J by 4 bases, 10 bases remained unmatched. The V gene's germline CDR1 is LGHDT and CDR2 YNNKEL (reference sequence). Here immunoSEQ multiplex PCR was the method, and the copy in TCRdb shows in-frame clones only, minus some. This table has 400,000 to 450,000 clones, 70% to 90% appearing once. J is TRBJ2-7 and V is TRBV3-1 (or the pseudogene TRBV3-2); 7 positions match TRBD2. The sequencing sample was made of peripheral blood. The TCR originated in a woman aged 40 to 50 with COVID-19, enrolled during active disease. CDR3 DNA: TGTGCCAGCAGCCTTTCGGGCGGGGGAAGGTACGAGCAGTACTTC. As protein: CASSLSGGGRYEQYF.